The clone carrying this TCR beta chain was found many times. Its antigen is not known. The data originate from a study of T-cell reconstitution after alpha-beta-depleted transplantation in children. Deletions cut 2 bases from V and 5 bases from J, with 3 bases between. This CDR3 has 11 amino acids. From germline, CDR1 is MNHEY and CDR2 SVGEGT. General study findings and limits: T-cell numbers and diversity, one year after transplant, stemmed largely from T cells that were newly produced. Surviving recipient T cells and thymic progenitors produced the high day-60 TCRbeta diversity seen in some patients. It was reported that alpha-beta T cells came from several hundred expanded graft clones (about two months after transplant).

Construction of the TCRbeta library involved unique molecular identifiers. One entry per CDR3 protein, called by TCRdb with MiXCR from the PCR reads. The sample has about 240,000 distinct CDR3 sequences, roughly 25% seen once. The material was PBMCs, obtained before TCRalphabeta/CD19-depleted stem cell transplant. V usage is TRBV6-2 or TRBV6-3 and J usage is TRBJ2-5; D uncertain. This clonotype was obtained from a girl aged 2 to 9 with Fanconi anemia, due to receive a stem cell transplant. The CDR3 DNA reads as TGTGCCAGCAGTTACGCCGAGACCCAGTACTTC. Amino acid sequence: CASSYAETQYF.